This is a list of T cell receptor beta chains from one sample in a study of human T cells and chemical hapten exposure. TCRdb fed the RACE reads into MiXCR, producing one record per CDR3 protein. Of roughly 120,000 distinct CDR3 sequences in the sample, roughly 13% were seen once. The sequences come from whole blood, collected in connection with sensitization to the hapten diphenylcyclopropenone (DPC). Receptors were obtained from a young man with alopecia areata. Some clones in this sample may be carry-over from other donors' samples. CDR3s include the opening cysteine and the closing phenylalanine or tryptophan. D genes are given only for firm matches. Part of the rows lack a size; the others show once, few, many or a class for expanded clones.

cdr3_nt: TGCGCCAGCAGCCAAGAAGTCCGGGACAGGGTCCACGAGCAGTACTTC
cdr3_aa: CASSQEVRDRVHEQYF
v_call: TRBV4-1
j_call: TRBJ2-7
clone_size: .
d_call: TRBD1

cdr3_nt: TGTGCCAGCAGTTACTTGCGCACAGAGACCCAGTACTTC
cdr3_aa: CASSYLRTETQYF
v_call: TRBV6-2/TRBV6-3
j_call: TRBJ2-5
clone_size: many
d_call: .

cdr3_nt: TGTGCCAGCGGGACTAGCGGCGAGACCCAGTACTTC
cdr3_aa: CASGTSGETQYF
v_call: TRBV28
j_call: TRBJ2-5
clone_size: many
d_call: TRBD2

cdr3_nt: TGCAGCGTTGAAGATCCCGGCAGGGGAGAGACCCAGTACTTC
cdr3_aa: CSVEDPGRGETQYF
v_call: TRBV29-1
j_call: TRBJ2-5
clone_size: few
d_call: .

cdr3_nt: TGTGCCAGCAGTAGCTTAACAGAATCAAACACCGGGGAGCTGTTTTTT
cdr3_aa: CASSSLTESNTGELFF
v_call: TRBV6-2/TRBV6-3
j_call: TRBJ2-2
clone_size: few
d_call: .

cdr3_nt: TGCGCCAGCAGCTTGGACAGGGAACGGCCCTCGGGCGGGGAGCTGTTTTTT
cdr3_aa: CASSLDRERPSGGELFF
v_call: TRBV5-1
j_call: TRBJ2-2
clone_size: few
d_call: .

cdr3_nt: TGTGCCAGCAGCGCCGACCCCGGACAGGGGGCGTACAATGAGCAGTTCTTC
cdr3_aa: CASSADPGQGAYNEQFF
v_call: TRBV9
j_call: TRBJ2-1
clone_size: .
d_call: TRBD1

cdr3_nt: TGCAGTGCTAGTCCCCTTAATAGCGGCGTCCACTCCTACGAGCAGTACTTC
cdr3_aa: CSASPLNSGVHSYEQYF
v_call: TRBV20-1
j_call: TRBJ2-7
clone_size: .
d_call: .

cdr3_nt: TGCGCCAGCAGCCAAGAATCAGGGACGAACACCGGGGAGCTGTTTTTT
cdr3_aa: CASSQESGTNTGELFF
v_call: TRBV4-3
j_call: TRBJ2-2
clone_size: few
d_call: .

cdr3_nt: TGTGCCAGTAGTGTATGGGACTCCCAGACCACAGATACGCAGTATTTT
cdr3_aa: CASSVWDSQTTDTQYF
v_call: TRBV19
j_call: TRBJ2-3
clone_size: .
d_call: .

cdr3_nt: TGTGCCAGCAGCCCCCACAGAGATTCCTACAATGAGCAGTTCTTC
cdr3_aa: CASSPHRDSYNEQFF
v_call: TRBV2
j_call: TRBJ2-1
clone_size: .
d_call: .

cdr3_nt: TGCGCCAGCAGCCAGGGGAGCGGGACAAGCCCACATCCACCCCTCCACTTT
cdr3_aa: CASSQGSGTSPHPPLHF
v_call: TRBV4-1
j_call: TRBJ1-6
clone_size: few
d_call: .

cdr3_nt: TGTGCCAGCAGCTTTAGGGGGGGCCAGGGTGAGCAGTTCTTC
cdr3_aa: CASSFRGGQGEQFF
v_call: TRBV7-6
j_call: TRBJ2-1
clone_size: many
d_call: .

cdr3_nt: TGCGCCAGCAGCCGCTGGGGACAGGGCTCTGAAGCTTTCTTT
cdr3_aa: CASSRWGQGSEAFF
v_call: TRBV4-1
j_call: TRBJ1-1
clone_size: once
d_call: TRBD1

cdr3_nt: TGTGCCAGTAAGCACCGGGACGGCCAAGAGACCCAGTACTTC
cdr3_aa: CASKHRDGQETQYF
v_call: TRBV19
j_call: TRBJ2-5
clone_size: few
d_call: .

cdr3_nt: TGTGCCAGCAGCGTAGTCTCTGGGGCCAACGTCCTGACTTTC
cdr3_aa: CASSVVSGANVLTF
v_call: TRBV9
j_call: TRBJ2-6
clone_size: few
d_call: .

cdr3_nt: TGTGCCAGCAGTTACTCGGGGGCAGGAAAAAACACCATATATTTT
cdr3_aa: CASSYSGAGKNTIYF
v_call: TRBV6-5
j_call: TRBJ1-3
clone_size: .
d_call: .

cdr3_nt: TGCGCCAGCAGCTTGGCCGGTCGTGTTGAAGCTTTCTTT
cdr3_aa: CASSLAGRVEAFF
v_call: TRBV5-1
j_call: TRBJ1-1
clone_size: few
d_call: .

cdr3_nt: TGTGCCAGCAGCGCAAGCAGATGGGGTAACGAAGCTTTCTTT
cdr3_aa: CASSASRWGNEAFF
v_call: TRBV3-1
j_call: TRBJ1-1
clone_size: .
d_call: .

cdr3_nt: TGTGCCAGCAGCTTTTCCGGGGGGCAGGACACTGAAGCTTTCTTT
cdr3_aa: CASSFSGGQDTEAFF
v_call: TRBV11-3
j_call: TRBJ1-1
clone_size: .
d_call: .

cdr3_nt: TGCGCCAGCAGCCAAGTAGGACAGAACACCGGGGAGCTGTTTTTT
cdr3_aa: CASSQVGQNTGELFF
v_call: TRBV4-1
j_call: TRBJ2-2
clone_size: many
d_call: .

cdr3_nt: TGTGCCAGTAATATGGGGGAGGGGTATGAGCAGTTCTTC
cdr3_aa: CASNMGEGYEQFF
v_call: TRBV19
j_call: TRBJ2-1
clone_size: few
d_call: TRBD2